The 8 T cell receptor beta chains listed next were all sequenced from one sample in a study of preoperative IRX-2 immunotherapy in early breast cancer. This table comes from immunoSEQ multiplex PCR, and its TCRdb copy is limited to in-frame clones, with some not included. The data show roughly 93,000 clones, about nine tenths seen once. Sample treatment: preoperative locoregional IRX-2 cytokine immunotherapy. This sample comprised tumor tissue, obtained after IRX-2 immunotherapy. The receptors come from a human donor with breast cancer.

The J gene is TRBJ1-5, the V gene TRBV28; D is uncertain. The CDR3 extends over 15 amino acids. The ends were cut back, 2 bases at V and 1 base at J, with 9 bases in the middle. The germline V gene encodes CDR1 MDHEN and CDR2 SYDVKM. This chain's CDR3 is CASSLRGWSNQPQHF. The CDR3 region has the DNA TGTGCCAGCAGTTTACGGGGTTGGAGCAATCAGCCCCAGCATTTT.

The chain employs TRBV7-2 and TRBJ2-2; D perhaps matches TRBD1 (6 bases). CDR1 and CDR2 (germline): SGHTA, FQGNSA. This CDR3 contains 13 residues. Trimming took off 5 bases at V and 5 bases at J, with 9 bases between the two ends. The CDR3 DNA reads as TGTGCCAGCAGCCGAGACAGGACCGGGGAGCTGTTTTTT. Translation: CASSRDRTGELFF.

With regard to this clone: At one end the junction does not follow the germline gene, possibly because of a read error. This chain joins TRBV7-1 and TRBJ1-4; D unresolved. TRBV7-1 is an ORF; its function is uncertain. The CDR3 sequence is 14 residues long. CDR3 in DNA: TGTGCCAGCAGCTTACGGGGTGCTAATGAAAAACTATTTTTT. Encoded protein: CASSLRGANEKLFF.

The rearrangement joins TRBV6-8 to TRBJ1-5; D not resolved. The CDR3 extends over 14 amino acids. V was clipped by 6 bases and J by 0 bases, with 9 bases between them. CDR1 is MNHGY and CDR2 is SAAAGT in the germline V gene. The CDR3 spells CASRKSYSNQPQHF. As DNA, the CDR3 is TGTGCCAGCAGGAAGAGTTATAGCAATCAGCCCCAGCATTTT.

The chain carries TRBV30 and TRBJ2-7; 8 bases are a match to TRBD2. The CDR3 is made up of 14 amino acids. The ends lost 4 bases at V and 5 bases at J; junction bases unmatched: 10. The germline V gene encodes CDR1 GTSNPN and CDR2 SVGIG (reference sequence). CDR3 DNA sequence: TGTGCCTGGATTCCACGGGGGGGGATCGACGAGCAGTACTTC. Translated: CAWIPRGGIDEQYF.

This clone was recorded a few times. This chain links TRBV19 with TRBJ2-3; TRBD2 agrees at 13 bases. Germline V lookup: CDR1 LNHDA, CDR2 SQIVND (reference sequence). This CDR3 is built from 17 residues. V lost 4 bases and J lost 1; bases outside the gene matches: 5. CDR3: CASSKAGTSGGTDTQYF. The CDR3 coding sequence is TGTGCCAGTAGTAAGGCCGGGACTAGCGGGGGCACAGATACGCAGTATTTT.

This chain connects TRBV5-1 to TRBJ2-7; D possibly corresponds to TRBD1 (5 bases). Trimming cost V 4 bases and J 5 bases, with 16 bases left between them. Germline-derived CDR1 and CDR2 are SGHRS and YFSETQ. The CDR3 is 14 residues long. The CDR3 loop is CASSKGRVENEQYF. CDR3 DNA sequence: TGCGCCAGCAGCAAAGGCAGGGTTGAAAACGAGCAGTACTTC. Based on the CDR3 plus reference TRBV5-1 and TRBJ2-7, the full variable domain is KAGVTQTPRYLIKTRGQQVTLSCSPISGHRSVSWYQQTPGQGLQFLFEYFSETQRNKGNFPGRFSGRQFSNSRSEMNVSTLELGDSALYLCASSKGRVENEQYFGPGTRLTVT.

The chain uses TRBV19 and TRBJ2-2, with 8 bases aligning to TRBD1. The V gene's germline CDR1 is LNHDA and CDR2 SQIVND (reference sequence). The CDR3 loop spans 14 amino acids. Unmatched junction bases numbered 5, after V lost 7 bases and J lost 4 bases. In nucleotides, the CDR3 is TGTGCCAGTATGGGACAGGTACTCACCGGGGAGCTGTTTTTT. Amino acid sequence: CASMGQVLTGELFF.